This T cell receptor (beta chain) stems from a study of blood T cell repertoires in COVID-19. Method: immunoSEQ multiplex PCR; TCRdb's copy keeps in-frame clones and lacks some. Found here are roughly 200,000 clones, around 84% of them singletons; the top ten hold about 17%. V gave up 3 bases and J gave up 9 bases; unmatched junction bases: 18. Germline V gives CDR1 SGHNT, CDR2 YENEEA. This CDR3 has 17 amino acids. Study members were between roughly 18 and 100 years old and lived in 20 to 25 US regions. Clinical histories supplied by participants themselves formed the basis of cohort assignment. The study counted Cohort 3 donors as recovered given two negative PCRs, clearance, or symptom resolution.

The source is a man aged 35 to 55 who had recovered from COVID-19. J is TRBJ2-7 and V is TRBV11-3, with 9 bases identical to TRBD2. Source material: PBMCs or T cells enriched from blood (not recorded which). The CDR3 reads CASSFTERLAGKPAQYF. For the CDR3, the DNA is TGTGCCAGCAGCTTCACCGAGCGGCTAGCGGGAAAACCCGCGCAGTACTTC.